The rows below give T cell receptor beta chains drawn from one sample of a study of cytomegalovirus exposure and HLA in healthy donors. Generated by immunoSEQ multiplex PCR, the TCRdb table keeps only in-frame clones and is missing some. This table has about 120,000 clones, 8% to 10% appearing once. Sequencing was performed on PBMCs. These receptors were collected from a man between 25 and 39 years old in good health and CMV-seronegative. The CDR3 runs from the conserved cysteine through the conserved F or W. The order of the fields is V gene, J gene, D gene, clone size, CDR3 protein, CDR3 DNA. A D gene is named only where the DNA matches it firmly. Expanded clones are given a class, and other clones once, few, many or no size at all.

TRBV18	TRBJ2-5	TRBD1	few	CASSPPTGGKGTQYF	TGTGCCAGCTCACCACCTACAGGGGGCAAGGGGACCCAGTACTTC
TRBV19	TRBJ2-1	-	-	CASSIGRGSSYNEQFF	TGTGCCAGTAGTATCGGGCGGGGTAGCTCCTACAATGAGCAGTTCTTC
TRBV6-5	TRBJ2-7	-	few	CASSNGVVGTYEQYF	TGTGCCAGCAGTAACGGGGTTGTGGGCACCTACGAGCAGTACTTC
TRBV7-6	TRBJ2-7	-	few	CASSLVPGASEQYF	TGTGCCAGCAGCTTAGTCCCTGGGGCTAGCGAGCAGTACTTC
TRBV7-9	TRBJ2-4	-	-	CASSLAAGQNIQYF	TGTGCCAGCAGCTTAGCTGCAGGGCAAAACATTCAGTACTTC
TRBV6-5	TRBJ2-7	-	-	CASTAASSYEKYF	TGTGCCAGCACCGCGGCCAGCTCATACGAGAAGTACTTT
TRBV5-8	TRBJ2-2	TRBD1	few	CASSSPGQGTGELFF	TGTGCCAGCAGCTCCCCGGGACAGGGAACCGGGGAGCTGTTTTTT
TRBV6-1	TRBJ2-7	-	few	CASSPKVLYEQYF	TGTGCCAGTTCCCCTAAAGTATTATACGAGCAGTACTTC
TRBV5-1	TRBJ2-6	TRBD2	few	CASSWGGSGANVLTF	TGCGCCAGCAGCTGGGGGGGCTCTGGGGCCAACGTCCTGACTTTC
TRBV5-6	TRBJ2-5	-	few	CASSFISGKETQYF	TGTGCCAGCAGCTTTATTAGCGGAAAAGAGACCCAGTACTTC
TRBV7-6	TRBJ1-1	TRBD1	-	CASSSRLTDRATEAFF	TGTGCCAGCAGCTCCCGATTAACGGACAGGGCCACTGAAGCTTTCTTT
TRBV5-4	TRBJ2-5	TRBD1	-	CASSLGRGYQETQYF	TGTGCCAGCAGCTTGGGCAGGGGGTACCAAGAGACCCAGTACTTC
TRBV6-5	TRBJ1-4	TRBD1	-	CASSYQRTGTEKLFF	TGTGCCAGCAGTTATCAGCGGACAGGGACTGAAAAACTGTTTTTT
TRBV30	TRBJ1-2	TRBD1	few	CAWRRDRPSGYTF	TGTGCCTGGAGGCGGGACAGGCCTTCCGGCTACACCTTC
TRBV5-4	TRBJ1-1	TRBD1	-	CASSGPGQVNTEAFF	TGTGCCAGCAGCGGCCCGGGACAGGTGAACACTGAAGCTTTCTTT
TRBV2	TRBJ2-3	TRBD2	-	CASIGTSGTDTQYF	TGTGCCAGCATTGGGACTAGCGGCACAGATACGCAGTATTTT
TRBV2	TRBJ2-3	-	-	CASTRLRYTDTQYF	TGTGCCAGCACCCGACTGAGGTACACAGATACGCAGTATTTT
TRBV5-3	TRBJ2-7	-	-	CARSLERYEQYF	TGTGCCAGAAGCTTGGAACGGTACGAGCAGTACTTC
TRBV19	TRBJ1-1	-	-	CASQTGAVRNTEAFF	TGTGCCAGTCAGACAGGTGCAGTAAGGAACACTGAAGCTTTCTTT
TRBV28	TRBJ2-7	-	few	CASSLHGTSYEQYF	TGTGCCAGCAGTTTGCACGGTACCTCCTACGAGCAGTACTTC
TRBV29-1	TRBJ2-7	TRBD2	-	CSARGRGADLSYEQYF	TGCAGTGCCCGCGGGAGGGGCGCGGATTTGTCCTACGAGCAGTACTTC
TRBV14	TRBJ2-3	-	few	CASSQAGNSDTQYF	TGTGCCAGCAGCCAAGCGGGAAATTCAGATACGCAGTATTTT
TRBV18	TRBJ1-4	-	few	CASSLLVGVGEKLFF	TGTGCCAGCTCACTACTAGTGGGAGTTGGTGAAAAACTGTTTTTT
TRBV28	TRBJ2-1	TRBD1	-	CASSLSGQGARSEQFF	TGTGCCAGCAGTTTGTCGGGACAGGGGGCGCGGAGTGAGCAGTTCTTC
TRBV25-1	TRBJ1-2	-	-	CASSERANYGYTF	TGTGCCAGCAGTGAGAGGGCGAACTATGGCTACACCTTC